The TCR beta chain described here comes from a study of cytomegalovirus exposure and HLA in healthy donors. Study context: The Caucasian-associated ancestry cluster contained about 80% of the 398 genotyped donors.

The PCR had 60 Vbeta and 13 Jbeta primers. Repertoires were generated with immunoSEQ multiplex PCR, while TCRdb's copy carries only in-frame clones and drops some. The repertoire consists of about 210,000 clones, with roughly 86% occurring once and the leading ten covering roughly 3.6%. The CDR3 runs 15 residues. Germline-derived CDR1 and CDR2 are MNHEY and SVGAGI. V dropped 5 bases and J dropped 7; count of bases not matched to a gene: 8. The receptor comes from a man aged 35-49 years in good health and CMV-seropositive. Sequencing was performed on PBMCs. The chain employs TRBV6-5 and TRBJ2-1; TRBD1 matches at 10 bases. The CDR3 DNA is TGTGCCAGCAGTGTTCGGGACAGGGGTGGGAATGAGCAGTTCTTC. This sequence encodes CASSVRDRGGNEQFF.